One sample yielded the 14 T cell receptor beta chains listed below, sequenced in a study of long-term antiretroviral therapy in people with HIV. Assay version v3.0 of immunoSEQ was used, and it was run at survey level. Using immunoSEQ multiplex PCR, the repertoire was profiled, and TCRdb retains in-frame clones only, with some absent. Seen here are 11,000 to 15,000 clones, approximately 85% observed once, and the top ten hold about 9.9%. This material consisted of unsorted PBMCs, taken 6.2 years after starting antiretroviral therapy. These receptors originate from a man aged 35 to 55 with HIV.

Points on this clone: At the DNA level, this CDR3 is encoded by other sequences in the same sample as well. The chain links TRBV7-9 to TRBJ2-6; D not resolved. Germline V CDR1 and CDR2: SEHNR, FQNEAQ (reference sequence). The V and J ends lost 3 bases and 2 bases respectively, with 2 bases between them. The CDR3 has 13 residues. CDR3: CASSLAGANVLTF. DNA for the CDR3: TGTGCCAGCAGCTTGGCTGGGGCCAACGTCCTGACTTTC.

The rearrangement links TRBV19 to TRBJ2-1; TRBD2 matches at 9 bases. V shed 3 bases, J shed 2 bases, and the junction held 5 bases outside the gene matches. The CDR3 extends over 16 amino acids. The V gene's germline CDR1 is LNHDA and CDR2 SQIVND (reference sequence). CDR3 region: CASSIGLAGTYNEQFF. The CDR3 bases are TGTGCCAGTAGTATCGGCCTAGCGGGAACCTACAATGAGCAGTTCTTC.

V usage is TRBV7-2 and J usage is TRBJ2-6, with 7 bases matching TRBD1. The CDR3 is 19 residues long. In germline, CDR1 is SGHTA, CDR2 FQGNSA. The V gene end was trimmed by 1 base and the J gene end by 0 bases; junction bases not matched to a gene: 9. In DNA form, the CDR3 reads TGTGCCAGCAGCTTAGTCGGCAGGGGGTCCCCCTCTGGGGCCAACGTCCTGACTTTC. It specifies CASSLVGRGSPSGANVLTF.

This chain joins TRBV29-1 and TRBJ2-7; maybe TRBD2 (5 bases). The ends were cut back, 5 bases at V and 1 base at J, with 9 bases in the middle. Germline loops: CDR1 SQVTM, CDR2 ANQGSEA. The CDR3 has 12 residues. The CDR3 region has the DNA TGCAGCGTTAGCGGAACTTCCTACGAGCAGTACTTC. Residues: CSVSGTSYEQYF.

V and J are TRBV27 and TRBJ2-7, with D perhaps matching TRBD2 (5 bases). V lost 4 bases and J 7 bases, leaving 17 bases between the germline ends. The CDR3 spans 14 residues. Per germline, CDR1 MNHEY and CDR2 SMNVEV (reference sequence). As DNA, the CDR3 is TGTGCCAGCAGTTCCAGCGGATTACCTAGGGAGCAGTACTTC. This gives the protein CASSSSGLPREQYF.

This clone was seen once. The chain is built from TRBV7-3 and TRBJ2-3; D unclear. The CDR3 consists of 14 residues. Germline-derived CDR1 and CDR2 are SGHTA and FQGTGA. V shed 2 bases and J shed 9 bases, with 15 bases lying between them. The CDR3 DNA follows: TGTGCCAGCAGCTTATTCTCAGTCGAGACGACGCAGTATTTT. Translation: CASSLFSVETTQYF.

This clone showed up just once. V usage is TRBV5-1 and J usage is TRBJ2-1; D ambiguous. The ends were cut back, 0 bases at V and 6 bases at J, with 4 bases in the middle. The CDR3 extends over 12 amino acids. CDR1 SGHRS and CDR2 YFSETQ come from the germline V gene. CDR3 in amino acids: CASSLGGNEQFF. CDR3 coding DNA: TGCGCCAGCAGCTTGGGAGGCAATGAGCAGTTCTTC.

The chain combines TRBV28 with TRBJ1-4; a weak D match, TRBD1 (5 bases). CDR3 length: 15 amino acids. V lost 4 bases and J 6 bases, leaving 15 bases between the germline ends. Looked up from germline, CDR1 is MDHEN and CDR2 is SYDVKM. The CDR3 loop is CASSYGLVGHEKLFF. DNA for the CDR3: TGTGCCAGCAGTTATGGTCTGGTGGGGCATGAAAAACTGTTTTTT.

This clone was seen only once. The chain combines TRBV9 with TRBJ1-4; D remains ambiguous. Germline V gene data show CDR1 as SGDLS and CDR2 as YYNGEE. There are 17 residues in the CDR3. V was shortened by 0 bases and J by 0 bases, with 12 bases between the two germline ends. The CDR3 reads CASSVASLAATNEKLFF. The CDR3 nucleotides are TGTGCCAGCAGCGTAGCCTCCCTAGCAGCAACTAATGAAAAACTGTTTTTT.

The chain carries TRBV4-3 and TRBJ1-2; D is perhaps TRBD1 (6 bases). Germline CDR1 and CDR2: LGHNA and YSLEER. Trimming removed 1 base from V and 0 bases from J, with 9 bases in between. The CDR3 is 15 amino acids. The CDR3 here is CASSQVTGSNYGYTF. The CDR3, as DNA: TGCGCCAGCAGCCAAGTCACAGGGTCTAACTATGGCTACACCTTC.

The CDR3 sequence is CASSQGGTSGDTQYF. As DNA, the CDR3 is TGCGCCAGCAGCCAAGGGGGGACTAGCGGAGATACGCAGTATTTT. The V and J genes are TRBV4-3 and TRBJ2-3; the match to TRBD2 covers 11 bases. Trimming took 1 base from V and 5 from J; bases not matched to a gene: 2. CDR3 length: 15 amino acids. Germline loops: CDR1 LGHNA, CDR2 YSLEER.

The J gene is TRBJ2-1, the V gene TRBV27; 11 nucleotides line up with TRBD2. The CDR3 is 12 residues long. V shed 8 bases and J 10 bases; nucleotides not matched to a gene: 4. Germline CDR1 MNHEY, CDR2 SMNVEV (reference sequence). Here the CDR3 reads CASGLAGGEQFF. The CDR3 coding sequence is TGTGCCAGCGGTCTAGCGGGAGGAGAGCAGTTCTTC.

The rearrangement joins TRBV5-1 to TRBJ2-1; 10 bases fit TRBD2. Germline values: CDR1 SGHRS, CDR2 YFSETQ. This CDR3 spans 15 amino acids. The V gene end was trimmed by 5 bases and the J gene end by 5 bases; junction bases not matched to a gene: 7. The CDR3 sequence: CASRSLAGAHNEQFF. CDR3 nucleotide sequence: TGCGCCAGCAGATCCCTAGCGGGAGCACACAATGAGCAGTTCTTC.

Relative to its sample, this clone is medium-sized. The CDR3 region has the DNA TGTGCCAGCAGCAGGGGTTACACAGATACGCAGTATTTT. Translating gives CASSRGYTDTQYF. V is TRBV27 and J is TRBJ2-3; D possibly corresponds to TRBD1 (6 bases). The V gene lost 6 bases and the J gene lost 2 bases, with 9 bases spanning the gap. Germline lookup yields CDR1 MNHEY and CDR2 SMNVEV (reference sequence). The length of the CDR3 is 13 residues.